This entry features one T cell receptor (beta chain) sequence. What antigen it recognizes has not been identified. Within one base of it there is no much larger clone, and no base qualities were kept. These data are taken from a study of shared clonotypes between healthy human individuals (TCRdb year 2020). With respect to the entire study: A couple of women and three men aged 18 to 49 years were included in the cohort. Per donor, leukapheresis produced somewhere between about 0.8 and 9 billion PBMCs. For each donor, three plates each were used for CD4 naive and CD4 memory, two plates were used for CD8 naive, and one plate was used for CD8 memory. Different laboratories and diverse techniques were used to prepare libraries and sequence TCR repertoires, to increase sequencing depth and limit assay-specific biases. To estimate repertoire size and how much clonotypes are shared between individuals, the study performed deep sequencing of blood TCR repertoires from roughly five healthy adults. Study-wide conclusions, independent of this receptor: Rarefaction of sorted-subset datasets indicated incomplete sequencing despite the large sequencing depth. Pairwise subsampling indicated that sequencing depth was expected to affect the degree of clonotype sharing among donors. The small number of donors limited the genetic and exposure-history diversity represented. When several donors were compared, the shared fraction of clonotypes was about 5% for naive CD4, roughly 3.4% for naive CD8, 2.3% for memory CD4, and 0.4% for memory CD8. Clonotypes shared by all four sorted-subset donors showed higher generation probabilities than non-shared clonotypes. Only blood was sampled, and tissue TCR repertoires likely differ from those in blood. Naive subsets generally had larger estimated clonotype richness than memory subsets did.

Using the deep immunoSEQ assay, TCR CDR3 regions were amplified from genomic DNA by multiplex PCR. Genomic DNA extracted from each cell subset was distributed evenly over all wells of several immunoSEQ 96-well plates, and each plate served as one replicate. For sorted subsets, 150 to 250 ng genomic DNA, equal to 30,000 or so T cell genomes, was loaded into each replicate PCR. Purified libraries were quantified with a Qubit 3.0 fluorometer, sized on a Bioanalyzer 2100, and re-quantified with the KAPA Library Quantification kit. Every immunoSEQ 96-well plate was sequenced on a separate single-read 150-cycle Illumina NextSeq 550 flow cell. As for how the authors treated the data: Because the immunoSEQ output included only junctional sequences and no quality scores, the filtering could not be the same as the filtering used for full-length reads. To assign V/J genes and CDR3, sequences were annotated using PyIR, a Python wrapper for IgBLAST v1.9, with IMGT germline references. Reads were removed for weak V/J assignments (E-value above 1e-6), missing CDR3, stop codons, out-of-frame junctions, or ambiguous translated residues. A V3J clonotype was defined by an identical inferred V gene, J gene, and CDR3 amino acid sequence. To compute the percentage overlap between repertoires, the number of shared unique clonotypes was divided by the size of the smaller repertoire. Repertoire richness was assessed with RTK rarefaction, the Chao1 estimator, and Recon v2.1 estimates of unobserved clonotypes. Generation probabilities were computed with OLGA for all TCRbeta clonotypes obtained by the gDNA method from a handful of donors. TCRdb holds this immuneACCESS table with in-frame rearrangements only. Some clones are missing; in checked studies, unresolved V genes explain under half, and the rest has no known cause. V and J calls and clone size are given by that table; D and trimming were obtained from the DNA. The sample table contains 2 million to 2.5 million clones; only one count was recorded for approximately 94% of them. The biggest ten clones account for 1.5% to 2% of the sample.

For the CD8 naive samples, CD45RO-negative cells were positively selected for CCR7, yielding a CD45RA+CCR7+ population from which TemRA cells were excluded. The donors were healthy, HIV-negative adults who had no recently reported acute infections or vaccinations. Only Caucasian adults living in Nashville, Tennessee, USA were represented among the donors. Blood was collected by leukapheresis, and PBMCs were isolated by Ficoll-Histopaque density gradient centrifugation and then cryopreserved in liquid nitrogen vapor phase. Analytical flow cytometry was used to check the purity and quantity of each magnetically sorted T cell population. Each sorted fraction had its genomic DNA isolated and then quantified by UV absorbance on a Nanodrop 2000c. The CDR3, cysteine through phenylalanine, is 18 amino acids long. CDR3 DNA only is kept here, 54 bases in frame from base 1. For this chain, trimming is 1 base at the V end and 2 bases at the J end, and the number of junction bases without a gene match is 14. The germline V gene supplies CDR1 MDHEN and CDR2 SYDVKM.

Recombination connected TRBV28 to TRBJ2-7; TRBD2 lines up with 7 middle nucleotides. This TCR was sampled from a man younger than 35 in good health. Some clones in this sample may be carry-over from other donors' samples. Source material: naive CD8+ T cells from PBMCs. The label giving this sample's cell subset or site can be read as: CD45RA+CCR7+. The DNA sequence reads TGTGCCAGCAGTTTATTGTTTTCTCGGCTAGCGGAAACCTACGAGCAGTACTTC. The translation is CASSLLFSRLAETYEQYF.